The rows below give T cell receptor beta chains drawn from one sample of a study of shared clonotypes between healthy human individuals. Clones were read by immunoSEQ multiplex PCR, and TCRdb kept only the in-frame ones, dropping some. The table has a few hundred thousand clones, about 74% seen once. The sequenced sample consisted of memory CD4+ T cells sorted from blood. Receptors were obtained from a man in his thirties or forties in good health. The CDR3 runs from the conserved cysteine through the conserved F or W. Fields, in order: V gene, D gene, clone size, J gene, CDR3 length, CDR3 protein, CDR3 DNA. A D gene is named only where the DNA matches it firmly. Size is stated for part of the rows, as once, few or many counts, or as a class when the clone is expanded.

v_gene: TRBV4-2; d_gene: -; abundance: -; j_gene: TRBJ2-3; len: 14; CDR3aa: CASSPRGRTDTQYF; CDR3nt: TGTGCCAGCAGCCCCAGGGGACGCACAGATACGCAGTATTTT
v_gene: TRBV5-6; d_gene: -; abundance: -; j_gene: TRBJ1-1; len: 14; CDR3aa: CASSFTGTDLAAFF; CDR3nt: TGTGCCAGCAGCTTTACCGGGACCGACCTTGCTGCTTTCTTT
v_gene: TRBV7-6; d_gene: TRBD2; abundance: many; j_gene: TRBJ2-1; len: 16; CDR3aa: CASSTARTSGSNEQFF; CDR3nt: TGTGCCAGCAGCACCGCCCGGACTAGCGGGAGCAATGAGCAGTTCTTC
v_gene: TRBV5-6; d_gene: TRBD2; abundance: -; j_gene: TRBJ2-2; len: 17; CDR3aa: CASSLVTSGANTGELFF; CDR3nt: TGTGCCAGCAGCTTGGTGACTAGCGGGGCCAACACCGGGGAGCTGTTTTTT
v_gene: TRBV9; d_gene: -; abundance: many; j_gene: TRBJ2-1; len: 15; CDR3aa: CASSVAVNPLDEQFF; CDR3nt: TGTGCCAGCAGCGTAGCAGTGAACCCCCTCGATGAGCAGTTCTTC
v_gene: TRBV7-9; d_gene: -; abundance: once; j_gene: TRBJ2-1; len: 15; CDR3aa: CASSLDGGTYNEQFF; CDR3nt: TGTGCCAGCAGCCTGGACGGCGGGACCTACAATGAGCAGTTCTTC
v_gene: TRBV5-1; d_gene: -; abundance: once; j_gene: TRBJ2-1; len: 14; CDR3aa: CASSNLGSYNEQFF; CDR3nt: TGCGCCAGCAGCAACTTAGGTTCCTACAATGAGCAGTTCTTC
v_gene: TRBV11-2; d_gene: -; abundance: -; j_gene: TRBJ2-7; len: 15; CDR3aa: CASSLVAGSHYEQYF; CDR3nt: TGTGCCAGCAGCTTAGTAGCCGGGAGTCACTACGAGCAGTACTTC
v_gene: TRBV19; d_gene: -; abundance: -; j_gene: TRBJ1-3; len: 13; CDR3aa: CASRKGSGNTIYF; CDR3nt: TGTGCCAGTAGGAAGGGCTCTGGAAACACCATATATTTT
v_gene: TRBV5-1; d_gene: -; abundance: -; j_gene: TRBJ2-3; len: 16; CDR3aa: CASSQVVEPGTDTQYF; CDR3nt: TGCGCCAGCAGCCAAGTCGTCGAACCTGGGACAGATACGCAGTATTTT
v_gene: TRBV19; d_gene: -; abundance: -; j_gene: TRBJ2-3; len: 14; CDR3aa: CASSMDSGTDTQYF; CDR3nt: TGTGCCAGTAGTATGGACAGTGGCACAGATACGCAGTATTTT